This T cell receptor (beta chain) was identified in a study of early T cells in non-severe SARS-CoV-2 infection. Notes on the study in general: Comparison of clonotypes with VDJdb favored anti-spike CD8 responses while missing private and CD4 specificities.

This clonotype was observed many times. The antigen remains undetermined. Each cDNA molecule carried a unique molecular identifier. TCRdb fed the 5' RACE reads into MiXCR, producing one record per CDR3 protein. Of tens of thousands of distinct CDR3 sequences detected, over 10% appear once; the ten largest clones hold under 4%. Germline V gene data show CDR1 as MNHEY and CDR2 as SMNVEV (reference sequence). This CDR3 comprises 14 residues. V was trimmed by 5 bases and J by 6 bases, leaving 17 bases between them. This sequence originates from an adult who was a healthcare worker with PCR-confirmed SARS-CoV-2 infection or an uninfected control (not recorded which). The gene calls are TRBV27 and TRBJ2-7, with D perhaps TRBD2 (5 bases). Source material: whole blood. CDR3 protein: CASSGSRGFGEQYF. The CDR3 DNA reads as TGTGCCAGCAGTGGGAGTCGCGGTTTCGGCGAGCAGTACTTC.